One TCR beta chain is described in this entry. Clones were sequenced by immunoSEQ multiplex PCR, and TCRdb holds only the in-frame ones, with some missing. There are roughly 74,000 clones in the sample; just under 85% occur only once, and over 30% lies in the top ten. These data come from a study of blood T cell repertoires in COVID-19. On the study more broadly: The samples span acute and convalescent COVID-19 from the United States, Italy and Spain.

The CDR3 is made up of 14 amino acids. With 8 bases clipped from V and 5 bases from J, the junction kept 8 bases outside the gene matches. Per the germline V gene, CDR1 is SGHTA and CDR2 is FQGNSA. The gene calls are TRBV7-2 and TRBJ2-5; 10 bases align to TRBD2. The clonotype comes from a man in his sixties or seventies with acute or convalescent COVID-19. Sequencing was done on a sample of peripheral blood. CDR3 residues: CASGKSGGAETQYF. CDR3 DNA: TGTGCCAGCGGGAAAAGCGGGGGGGCGGAGACCCAGTACTTC.